This T cell receptor beta chain was identified during a study of cytomegalovirus exposure and HLA in healthy donors. About the research overall: Out of about 190 million T cells, an earlier analysis found fewer than 140 million unique TCR beta sequences in total. Regarding the study as a whole: TRBV6-2, TRBV6-3 and other indistinguishable V segments were excluded. A missense DCLRE1C variant was associated with V- and J-gene trimming of TCR beta chains in a later analysis, and an independent cohort replicated the association. The HLA-A and HLA-B alleles of most subjects were reportedly predicted accurately from TCR beta sequences.

The PCR ran on 60 Vbeta and 13 Jbeta primers. TCRdb's copy holds only in-frame clones and misses some; the assay was immunoSEQ multiplex PCR. The sample lists some 200,000 clones, under 80% seen once, with 0.2% to 0.25% in the top ten. A note on this clone: Its antigen is still unknown.

CDR1 is MDHEN and CDR2 is SYDVKM in the germline V gene. V lost 5 bases and J lost 0; bases outside the gene matches: 7. The length of the CDR3 is 15 residues. The rearrangement joins TRBV28 to TRBJ2-7; 7 bases align to TRBD2. Sequencing input: PBMCs. The sequence was collected from a girl aged 2 to 9 in good health and CMV-seronegative. CDR3 DNA: TGTGCCAGCAGTCCGTCGGAGCGGGACTCCTACGAGCAGTACTTC. Residues: CASSPSERDSYEQYF.